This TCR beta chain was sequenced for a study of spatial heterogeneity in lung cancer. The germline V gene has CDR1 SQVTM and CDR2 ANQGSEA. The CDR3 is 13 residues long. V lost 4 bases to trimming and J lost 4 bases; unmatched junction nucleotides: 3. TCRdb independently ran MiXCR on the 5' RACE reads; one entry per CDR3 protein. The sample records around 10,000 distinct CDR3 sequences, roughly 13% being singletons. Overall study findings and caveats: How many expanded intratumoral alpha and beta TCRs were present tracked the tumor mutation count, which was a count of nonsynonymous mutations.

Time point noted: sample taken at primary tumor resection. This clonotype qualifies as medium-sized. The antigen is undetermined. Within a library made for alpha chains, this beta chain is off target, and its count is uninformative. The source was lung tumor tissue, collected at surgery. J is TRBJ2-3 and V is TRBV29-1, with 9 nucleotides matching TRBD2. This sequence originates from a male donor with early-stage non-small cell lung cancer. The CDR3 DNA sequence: TGCAGCGTTGTTCCTAGCGGGGCAGATACGCAGTATTTT. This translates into CSVVPSGADTQYF.